This T cell receptor beta chain was sequenced for a study of Ad26.COV2.S vaccination and SARS-CoV-2 variants (dated by TCRdb to about 2021). About the investigation overall: Donors in the vaccine arm were drawn from COV1001, a multicentre, randomized, double-blind, placebo-controlled phase I-IIa trial testing Ad26.COV2.S in healthy adults. Ad26.COV2.S was administered intramuscularly at a dose of 5x10^10 or 1x10^11 viral particles, either as one shot or as two shots given 56 days apart. The specificity and breadth of SARS-CoV-2-reactive T cell receptors after Ad26.COV2.S vaccination were assessed by TCRbeta repertoire sequencing. A total of around 32 samples were included in the TCR-sequenced set, comprising about 20 Ad26.COV2.S vaccine recipients, 5 placebo recipients and 8 SARS-CoV-2 convalescent individuals. Participants in the trial were split at random into five groups of five each, receiving low-dose or high-dose Ad26.COV2.S once or twice, or else placebo on both occasions. Throughout the experiments and outcome assessment, investigators stayed blinded to trial group allocation.

The immunoSEQ Assay was used to sequence TCRbeta CDR3 regions. After extraction, genomic DNA underwent amplification by bias-controlled multiplex PCR, followed by high-throughput sequencing. On the study's bioinformatics: To quantify the absolute abundance of each unique TCRbeta CDR3 region, sequences were collapsed and filtered. T cell fraction was estimated by normalizing TCRbeta template counts to usable DNA, which was measured by amplifying reference genes present in all nucleated cells. Repertoire TCRs were annotated as SARS-CoV-2-specific by exact matching of V gene, CDR3 amino acid sequence and J gene to a known reactive TCR set. MIRA supplied the reference SARS-CoV-2 TCR set, which was filtered for enrichment in COVID-19-positive ImmuneCODE repertoires so that public or cross-reactive TCRs were removed. Using the MIRA antigens, annotated TCRs were further analysed by specific ORF or by position within an ORF. Breadth was defined as the number of annotated unique rearrangements divided by the total number of unique productive rearrangements, and depth was defined as the summed frequency of the annotated unique rearrangements. Two-sided Wilcoxon rank-sum tests were used to compare TCR breadth between groups. As stored in TCRdb, this immuneACCESS dataset retains in-frame rearrangements with V and J assigned. A fraction of the clones does not appear; measured against another copy, unresolved V genes explain less than half of the discrepancy, and the remainder lacks a known reason. Clone size and the V and J calls come from that table; the DNA yielded D and trimming. This sample has roughly 320,000 clones in its table, and 80% to 90% of those were observed once. Jointly, the top ten make up roughly 3.6% of the sample.

About this clone itself: The target of this receptor is not known. No much larger clone exists at a distance of one base, and base qualities are not known.

Broad study findings and their caveats: Ad26.COV2.S recipients had higher spike-specific TCR breadth than placebo recipients (P = 0.0014). Vaccine and placebo recipients had similar non-spike TCR breadth, a finding consistent with the vaccine containing only spike. Comparing responses between vaccine doses or regimens was not something the study was powered to do. The authors noted that the TCR breadth and depth analyses may have underestimated total T cell responses. After vaccination, spike-specific CD8+ and CD4+ T cell responses were reported to show substantial breadth.

CDR1 and CDR2 are drawn from the germline V gene: LGHNA, YNFKEQ. Inclusive of the bounding cysteine and phenylalanine, the CDR3 is 13 residues long. Only CDR3 DNA is held: 39 bases, read in frame from base 1. V is cut by 1 base and J by 4 bases, and the space between the germline ends is 7 bases. In light of the paper, this sample's treatment or condition label describes: 19 received Ad26.COV2.S at low or high dose, single or two shots; about five received placebo; per-sample allocation not given. For vaccine and placebo recipients, the sequenced repertoires came from samples collected on day 63 after the first injection. Between 29 July and 7 August 2020, Cohort 1b enrolled approximately 26 adults aged 18-55 years at one site in Boston, USA. Ad26.COV2.S consisted of a replication-incompetent adenovirus type 26 vector by which a prefusion-stabilized SARS-CoV-2 spike protein from the original Wuhan strain was expressed.

The source was peripheral blood, collected in a trial of Ad26.COV2.S vaccine versus placebo. The chain is assembled from TRBV4-2 and TRBJ1-1, and TRBD1 may be the D gene, going by 6 matching bases. This TCR was recovered from a person between 18 and 59 years old who received the Ad26.COV2.S COVID-19 vaccine or a placebo. The CDR3 protein sequence reads: CASSQGGPTEAFF. In nucleotides, the sequence is TGTGCCAGCAGCCAAGGGGGGCCCACTGAAGCTTTCTTT.